The clone carrying this T cell receptor (beta chain) was picked up a small number of times. Its antigen is unknown. This sample stems from a study of identical twins. Findings and caveats of the study: Cross-sectional statistical analysis, not tracking of the same donors, underpinned the conclusions.

TCRdb independently ran MiXCR on the 5' RACE reads; one entry per CDR3 protein. The table has some 240,000 distinct CDR3 sequences, approximately 8.3% seen once. This CDR3 region has 10 residues. Trimming left V 8 bases short and J 6 bases short, with 5 bases between. The data were also submitted as part of a second study, on yellow fever vaccine responses in identical twins.

The material sequenced was CD8+ T cells sorted from blood. The chain recombines TRBV12-3 or TRBV12-4 with TRBJ1-5; tentatively, D is TRBD1 (5 bases). The receptor comes from a woman aged 18 to 35 in good health. The DNA of the CDR3 is TGTGCCAGCGGGGCTCAGCCCCAGCATTTT. Its protein is CASGAQPQHF.